The 30 T cell receptor beta chains in this list originate from one sample, sequenced in a study of blood T cell repertoires in COVID-19. The assay was immunoSEQ multiplex PCR, and TCRdb's table has in-frame clones only and misses some. The table lists 95,000 to 110,000 clones, over 70% of them singletons. The specimen sequenced was peripheral blood. The source of these receptors is a man aged 45-60 years with acute or convalescent COVID-19.

This clone was found once. The chain has TRBV7-9 and TRBJ2-5; TRBD2 aligns across 9 bases. The CDR3 covers 15 residues. Looked up from germline, CDR1 is SEHNR and CDR2 is FQNEAQ (reference sequence). Trimming at V came to 0 bases and at J to 1 base, leaving 0 bases not matched to a gene. DNA of the CDR3: TGTGCCAGCAGCTTAGCTAGCGGGAGCCAAGAGACCCAGTACTTC. Translated: CASSLASGSQETQYF.

This chain links TRBV6-1 with TRBJ2-7, with D perhaps TRBD2 (5 bases). The V and J ends lost 4 bases and 3 bases respectively, with 10 bases between them. Germline V gives CDR1 MNHNS, CDR2 SASEGT. CDR3 size: 13 residues. The CDR3 sequence is CASSGAAIYEQYF. The CDR3, as DNA: TGTGCCAGCAGTGGAGCGGCCATCTACGAGCAGTACTTC.

The chain combines TRBV2 with TRBJ2-3; D unclear. The CDR3 spans 17 residues. Germline assignment: CDR1 SNHLY and CDR2 FYNNEI. V lost 4 bases to trimming and J lost 0 bases, with 17 bases between them. The CDR3 reads CASSGESTQQSTDTQYF. In DNA form, the CDR3 reads TGTGCCAGCAGTGGAGAGTCCACACAGCAGAGCACAGATACGCAGTATTTT.

Turning to this clone: In the same sample, other DNA sequences code for this CDR3. The chain couples TRBV6-5 to TRBJ1-2, with D tentatively TRBD1 (5 bases). Germline V gene lookup returns CDR1 MNHEY and CDR2 SVGAGI. The CDR3 spans 15 residues. V was clipped by 0 bases and J by 2 bases, with 10 bases between them. CDR3 amino acids: CASSYSRGQNYGYTF. The CDR3 nucleotides are TGTGCCAGCAGTTACTCGCGGGGCCAGAACTATGGCTACACCTTC.

V gene TRBV29-1 combines with J gene TRBJ2-1, with TRBD2 matching 7 bases. CDR1 and CDR2 from the germline V gene are SQVTM and ANQGSEA. V was clipped by 4 bases and J by 3 bases; unmatched bases: 6. This CDR3 spans 14 amino acids. The CDR3 is CSVVGAGHYNEQFF. The CDR3 nucleotides are TGCAGCGTTGTAGGAGCGGGGCACTACAATGAGCAGTTCTTC.

The chain couples TRBV4-1 to TRBJ1-1; 7 positions match TRBD1. Germline V lookup: CDR1 MGHRA, CDR2 YSYEKL. CDR3 length equals 16 residues. Trimming at V came to 2 bases and at J to 7 bases, leaving 13 bases not matched to a gene. CDR3 region: CASSQLGQESRGEAFF. The CDR3 coding sequence is TGCGCCAGCAGCCAACTCGGACAGGAGTCCAGGGGTGAAGCTTTCTTT.

The chain carries TRBV30 and TRBJ2-3, with TRBD2 as a possible D gene (6 bases). Deletions cut 8 bases from V and 3 bases from J, with 24 bases between. Per germline, CDR1 GTSNPN and CDR2 SVGIG (reference sequence). This CDR3 comprises 16 residues. The CDR3 region is CALGGDSERPTDTQYF. The CDR3 region has the DNA TGTGCCCTTGGAGGGGATTCTGAGCGGCCGACAGATACGCAGTATTTT.

The chain couples TRBV6-1 to TRBJ2-5; 9 nucleotides align to TRBD1. The CDR3 totals 14 residues. In germline, CDR1 is MNHNS, CDR2 SASEGT. The V gene end was trimmed by 5 bases and the J gene end by 4 bases; junction bases not matched to a gene: 5. CDR3 region: CASSRGTGSETQYF. In DNA form, the CDR3 reads TGTGCCAGCAGTAGAGGGACAGGGTCAGAGACCCAGTACTTC.

This chain uses TRBV5-1 with TRBJ2-5; tentatively, D is TRBD2 (7 bases). The CDR3 is made up of 14 amino acids. In germline, CDR1 is SGHRS, CDR2 YFSETQ. V lost 3 bases and J 5 bases, leaving 14 bases between the germline ends. DNA for the CDR3: TGCGCCAGCAGCTCCCCGGGGGGCATGGAGACCCAGTACTTC. Encoded protein: CASSSPGGMETQYF.

V and J are TRBV19 and TRBJ2-3, with TRBD1 matching over 9 bases. The CDR3 runs to 16 residues. CDR1 and CDR2 from the germline V gene are LNHDA and SQIVND (reference sequence). Trimming took 7 bases from V and 4 from J; bases not matched to a gene: 12. CDR3 DNA sequence: TGTGCCAGTAAGGCCCTCCGGGGACAGGGCCCAGATACGCAGTATTTT. It is translated as CASKALRGQGPDTQYF.

The rearrangement joins TRBV5-1 to TRBJ1-1; possibly TRBD1 for D (6 bases). Between the trimmed V and J ends, which lost 6 bases and 4 bases, there was a span of 13 bases. The CDR3 loop spans 13 amino acids. Per the germline V gene, CDR1 is SGHRS and CDR2 is YFSETQ. For the CDR3, the DNA is TGCGCCAGCACCCGGACAGCTGGCACTGAAGCTTTCTTT. Protein product: CASTRTAGTEAFF.

In DNA form, the CDR3 reads TGCGCCAGCACCGATGGGCCCACCCCCACTGAAGCTTTCTTT. Protein: CASTDGPTPTEAFF. J is TRBJ1-1 and V is TRBV23-1; D unclear. TRBV23-1 is labeled an ORF, and its function is uncertain. This CDR3 has 14 residues. Deletions cut 7 bases from V and 4 bases from J, with 16 bases between.

The chain combines TRBV2 with TRBJ2-6; 11 bases are shared with TRBD2. The J segment lost 2 bases and the V segment lost 6 bases, leaving 6 bases of the junction unmatched. The CDR3 runs 17 residues. CDR1 is SNHLY and CDR2 is FYNNEI in the germline V gene. The CDR3, as DNA: TGTGCCAGCAGCGCGACTAGCGGGAAGCCTGGGGCCAACGTCCTGACTTTC. Protein: CASSATSGKPGANVLTF.

The gene calls are TRBV28 and TRBJ1-6; TRBD1 matches 9 bases. Losses at the gene ends were 4 bases for V and 12 bases for J; bases not matched to a gene: 13. CDR1 and CDR2 (germline): MDHEN, SYDVKM. There are 16 residues in the CDR3. CDR3 loop: CASSSLMTGGLKPLHF. DNA of the CDR3: TGTGCCAGCAGTTCCCTAATGACAGGGGGTCTCAAACCCCTCCACTTT.

The chain joins TRBV12-3 or TRBV12-4 to TRBJ2-7; D perhaps matches TRBD2 (5 bases). The CDR3 is 13 residues long. Trimming cost V 0 bases and J 6 bases, with 9 bases left between them. In nucleotides, the CDR3 is TGTGCCAGCAGTTTAGCAGGAGGATCCGAGCAGTACTTC. Translated, it gives CASSLAGGSEQYF.

The rearrangement uses TRBV5-6 and TRBJ2-1; 7 nucleotides align to TRBD1. The trim removed 4 bases at V and 5 bases at J, leaving 12 bases unmatched. The CDR3 is 16 residues long. CDR1 is SGHDT and CDR2 is YYEEEE in the germline V gene. CDR3 coding DNA: TGTGCCAGCAGCCACCTTCTCCGGGACAGAAACAATGAGCAGTTCTTC. It translates to CASSHLLRDRNNEQFF.

The chain joins TRBV27 to TRBJ2-3; 14 nucleotides match TRBD2. Germline-derived CDR1 and CDR2 are MNHEY and SMNVEV (reference sequence). This CDR3 is built from 15 residues. The J segment lost 5 bases and the V segment lost 7 bases, leaving 5 bases of the junction unmatched. Here the CDR3 reads CASTGLAGGGDTQYF. The CDR3 DNA reads TGTGCCAGCACCGGACTAGCGGGAGGAGGAGATACGCAGTATTTT.

This clone was counted a few times. V usage is TRBV7-2 and J usage is TRBJ2-7; D possibly corresponds to TRBD2 (5 bases). CDR3 size: 12 residues. V was clipped by 3 bases and J by 3 bases, with 6 bases between them. CDR1 and CDR2 from the germline V gene are SGHTA and FQGNSA. The CDR3 region is CASSLSGYEQYF. The CDR3 nucleotides read TGTGCCAGCAGCTTGAGCGGCTACGAGCAGTACTTC. Using reference TRBV7-2 and TRBJ2-7 for the parts outside the CDR3, the full variable domain is GAGVSQSPSNKVTEKGKDVELRCDPISGHTALYWYRQSLGQGLEFLIYFQGNSAPDKSGLPSDRFSAERTGGSVSTLTIQRTQQEDSAVYLCASSLSGYEQYFGPGTRLTVT.

The V call is TRBV9, the J call TRBJ2-7; 10 bases match TRBD1. The CDR3 is 17 amino acids. Germline assignment: CDR1 SGDLS and CDR2 YYNGEE. With V trimmed by 4 bases and J by 3 bases, 13 bases remained unmatched. Here the CDR3 reads CASSPTAGTGANYEQYF. CDR3 DNA sequence: TGTGCCAGCAGCCCCACCGCCGGGACAGGGGCCAACTACGAGCAGTACTTC.

The chain combines TRBV6-1 with TRBJ1-2; TRBD1 might be the D (5 bases). Trimming removed 2 bases at V and 6 bases at J, with 13 bases between. Per the germline V gene, CDR1 is MNHNS and CDR2 is SASEGT. The CDR3 is made up of 14 amino acids. The CDR3 loop is CASSENRGGDGYTF. CDR3 in DNA: TGTGCCAGCAGTGAAAATAGGGGAGGCGATGGCTACACCTTC.

The chain joins TRBV5-4 to TRBJ2-1, with 12 positions matching TRBD2. J lost 9 bases, V lost 2 bases, and 6 bases had no gene match. The CDR3 extends over 15 amino acids. The V gene's germline CDR1 is SGHNT and CDR2 YYREEE (reference sequence). Here the CDR3 DNA reads TGTGCCAGCAGCTTTCGACTAGCGGGAGTCGGTGAGCAGTTCTTC. Its translation is CASSFRLAGVGEQFF.

The V and J genes are TRBV27 and TRBJ1-1; D not certain. CDR1 and CDR2 from the germline V gene are MNHEY and SMNVEV (reference sequence). V was pared by 3 bases and J by 0 bases, with 5 bases between. CDR3 length: 13 residues. This CDR3 is CASSFGLNTEAFF. CDR3 sequence (DNA): TGTGCCAGCAGTTTCGGTCTGAACACTGAAGCTTTCTTT.

The gene calls are TRBV5-1 and TRBJ1-2, with D hard to call. Germline assignment: CDR1 SGHRS and CDR2 YFSETQ. Trimming cost V 1 base and J 4 bases, with 5 bases left between them. This CDR3 comprises 12 residues. CDR3 DNA sequence: TGCGCCAGCAGCTTGTCTTCCTATGGCTACACCTTC. Amino acid sequence: CASSLSSYGYTF.

The J gene is TRBJ1-6, the V gene TRBV5-1, with TRBD1 as a possible D gene (6 bases). This CDR3 is 15 amino acids long. V was clipped by 0 bases and J by 5 bases, with 9 bases between them. Per germline, CDR1 SGHRS and CDR2 YFSETQ. The CDR3 is CASSLDGQNNSPLHF. The DNA of the CDR3 is TGCGCCAGCAGCTTGGACGGACAGAATAATTCACCCCTCCACTTT.

This clone was picked up one time. This sequence joins TRBV25-1 and TRBJ1-4; 7 bases are shared with TRBD1. V shed 1 base, J shed 8 bases, and the junction held 4 bases outside the gene matches. Germline loops: CDR1 MGHDK, CDR2 SYGVNS. The CDR3 loop spans 14 amino acids. As DNA, the CDR3 is TGTGCCAGCAGTGAATCAGGGGGGAAGGAAAAACTGTTTTTT. As protein: CASSESGGKEKLFF. The full variable domain, its missing parts supplied by reference TRBV25-1 and TRBJ1-4, is EADIYQTPRYLVIGTGKKITLECSQTMGHDKMYWYQQDPGMELHLIHYSYGVNSTEKGDLSSESTVSRIRTEHFPLTLESARPSHTSQYLCASSESGGKEKLFFGSGTQLSVL.

The chain uses TRBV7-9 and TRBJ2-5, with D perhaps matching TRBD2 (6 bases). Between the trimmed V and J ends, which lost 5 bases and 2 bases, there was a span of 12 bases. The CDR3 loop spans 14 amino acids. CDR1 is SEHNR, CDR2 FQNEAQ, per germline (reference sequence). CDR3 region: CASSQPGLQETQYF. The CDR3 nucleotides read TGTGCCAGCAGCCAACCGGGACTTCAAGAGACCCAGTACTTC. Together with reference TRBV7-9 and TRBJ2-5, the CDR3 gives the full variable domain: DTGVSQNPRHKITKRGQNVTFRCDPISEHNRLYWYRQTLGQGPEFLTYFQNEAQLEKSRLLSDRFSAERPKGSFSTLEIQRTEQGDSAMYLCASSQPGLQETQYFGPGTRLLVL.

The rearrangement links TRBV6-1 to TRBJ2-7; TRBD1 matches at 9 bases. Trimming at V came to 0 bases and at J to 6 bases, leaving 6 bases not matched to a gene. The CDR3 extends over 15 amino acids. Looked up from germline, CDR1 is MNHNS and CDR2 is SASEGT. CDR3 DNA: TGTGCCAGCAGTGAAGCGCAGGACAGGGGCTCCGAGCAGTACTTC. Protein sequence: CASSEAQDRGSEQYF.

The CDR3 coding sequence is TGTGCCAGTAGTACGGACAGCGCTTATTCACCCCTCCACTTT. Protein sequence: CASSTDSAYSPLHF. V gene TRBV19 combines with J gene TRBJ1-6, with D perhaps matching TRBD1 (6 bases). Germline V gene sequence: CDR1 LNHDA, CDR2 SQIVND (reference sequence). The CDR3 is 14 residues long. Trimming pared 4 bases from V and 8 bases from J, leaving 12 bases between.

This chain links TRBV15 with TRBJ2-1; no reliable D call. This CDR3 spans 13 amino acids. Trimming took 0 bases from V and 10 from J, leaving 10 bases between them. Germline V gives CDR1 LNHNV, CDR2 YYDKDF (reference sequence). The CDR3 loop is CATSRDVPGEQFF. In DNA form, the CDR3 reads TGTGCCACCAGCAGAGATGTGCCCGGGGAGCAGTTCTTC.

This chain links TRBV27 with TRBJ2-1, with D perhaps matching TRBD1 (5 bases). Germline CDR1 and CDR2: MNHEY and SMNVEV (reference sequence). The CDR3 has 13 amino acids. V lost 3 bases, J lost 6 bases, and 9 bases lay in between. The CDR3 loop reads CASSFQGRNEQFF. Written as DNA, the CDR3 is TGTGCCAGCAGTTTCCAGGGCCGCAATGAGCAGTTCTTC.